The T cell receptor beta chain under discussion was sequenced for a study of Graves' ophthalmopathy and Graves' hyperthyroidism. Findings and limits, study-wide: Thyroid clonotypes that were expanded above 0.001 frequency mostly also appeared in blood.

Exclusion criteria comprised other autoimmune diseases, uncontrolled infections, pregnancy or lactation in patients. The sequenced template was RNA, covering the TCR beta CDR3 region. RT-PCR with HTBI primers came first, then second-round multiplex PCR. TCRdb independently ran MiXCR on the multiplex PCR reads; one entry per CDR3 protein. Seen here are some 380,000 distinct CDR3 sequences, approximately 15% observed once, and the top ten hold roughly 7%. Ten or more counts support this clonotype. Its antigen is undetermined. This TCR was recovered from a woman aged 18-29 years with stable Graves' hyperthyroidism. The sequenced sample was peripheral blood.

The CDR3 DNA follows: TGTGCCAGCAGCCCCGGGGGAATCTCTGGAAACACCATATATTTT. Residues: CASSPGGISGNTIYF. This sequence joins TRBV7-8 and TRBJ1-3; D may be TRBD1 (5 bases). From germline, CDR1 is SGHVS and CDR2 FQNEAQ. The V end lost 5 bases, the J end lost 0 bases, and 11 bases lay between the germline ends. The CDR3 length is 15 residues. The full variable domain, rest sourced from reference TRBV7-8 and TRBJ1-3, is GAGVSQSPRYKVAKRGQDVALRCDPISGHVSLFWYQQALGQGPEFLTYFQNEAQLDKSGLPSDRFFAERPEGSVSTLKIQRTQQEDSAVYLCASSPGGISGNTIYFGEGSWLTVV.